This TCR beta chain emerged from a study of identical twins. MiXCR, applied by TCRdb to the 5' RACE reads, yields one record per CDR3 protein. Counted here are 200,000 to 250,000 distinct CDR3 sequences, approximately 6.8% occurring once; the ten biggest clones make up about 5.8%. Study-level results: Within twin pairs, the out-of-frame alpha sequences they shared showed excess low generation probability. Modeled out-of-frame TCR alpha sharing in monozygotic twins fell below observed levels.

For this clonotype: What it recognizes is unknown.

CDR1 and CDR2 (germline): SGHAT, FQDESV (reference sequence). V shed 5 bases, J shed 3 bases, and the junction held 17 bases outside the gene matches. This CDR3 is 18 amino acids long. This same sample was also taken into another study, of yellow fever vaccine responses in identical twins.

The rearrangement joins TRBV11-1 to TRBJ2-3; TRBD2 matches 7 bases. What was sequenced was CD8+ T cells sorted from blood. This sequence originates from a woman aged 18-35 years in good health. The CDR3 sequence: CASSPEGLGGGRTDTQYF. CDR3 nucleotides: TGTGCCAGCAGCCCAGAGGGGTTAGGCGGGGGTCGTACAGATACGCAGTATTTT.